The rows below give T cell receptor beta chains drawn from one sample of a study of blood T cells in healthy people across ages. Each CDR3 protein is one row after TCRdb ran MiXCR on the 5' RACE reads. The sample holds over 600,000 distinct CDR3 sequences, more than 55% seen once. Sequencing used blood. The receptors shown here come from a man aged 40-50 years in good health. CDR3s include the opening cysteine and the closing phenylalanine or tryptophan. The D gene is left open where the match is weak. The listing skips clone size in some rows; elsewhere it reads once, few, many or a size class.

CDR3 protein,CDR3 DNA,D gene,clone size,CDR3 length,V gene,J gene
CASSLVAGNYNEQFF,TGTGCCAGCAGCTTAGTAGCGGGAAACTACAATGAGCAGTTCTTC,TRBD2,few,15,TRBV7-8,TRBJ2-1
CASSLAASPGTQYF,TGTGCCAGCAGCTTAGCAGCCAGCCCAGGAACCCAGTACTTC,.,.,14,TRBV7-6,TRBJ2-5
CAWSNLAGLNQPQHF,TGTGCCTGGAGTAATCTCGCAGGTCTCAATCAGCCCCAGCATTTT,.,.,15,TRBV30,TRBJ1-5
CASSLTSGDNEQFF,TGTGCCAGCAGCTTAACTAGCGGAGACAATGAGCAGTTCTTC,TRBD2,few,14,TRBV11-3,TRBJ2-1
CATSRDSGKGSDAQYF,TGTGCCACCAGCAGAGATTCCGGAAAAGGTTCAGATGCGCAGTATTTT,.,.,16,TRBV15,TRBJ2-3
CASRPSGRAVDTQYF,TGTGCCAGCAGACCTAGCGGGAGGGCGGTAGATACGCAGTATTTT,TRBD2,once,15,TRBV7-2,TRBJ2-3
CASSFAVPKRGGAMVTGELFF,TGTGCCAGCAGTTTCGCGGTCCCTAAACGGGGGGGTGCTATGGTCACCGGGGAGCTGTTTTTT,TRBD2,.,21,TRBV28,TRBJ2-2
CASSLVRTGISYGYTF,TGCGCCAGCAGCTTGGTGCGGACAGGGATTAGCTATGGCTACACCTTC,TRBD1,.,16,TRBV5-1,TRBJ1-2
CSARKKGEVSNQPQHF,TGCAGTGCTAGAAAGAAAGGGGAGGTTAGCAATCAGCCCCAGCATTTT,.,.,16,TRBV20-1,TRBJ1-5
CASGLGPPGSGANVLTF,TGTGCTAGTGGTTTGGGCCCCCCCGGGAGTGGGGCCAACGTCCTGACTTTC,.,.,17,TRBV12-5,TRBJ2-6
CASSWDRGDWEQYF,TGTGCCAGCAGCTGGGACAGGGGCGATTGGGAGCAGTACTTC,TRBD1,.,14,TRBV27,TRBJ2-7
CASSVGPNSYNEQFF,TGTGCCAGCAGCGTCGGTCCCAACTCCTACAATGAGCAGTTCTTC,.,.,15,TRBV7-9,TRBJ2-1
CSARGRGSSYEQYF,TGCAGTGCTAGGGGTCGGGGGAGCTCCTACGAGCAGTACTTC,.,few,14,TRBV20-1,TRBJ2-7
CSARELRGTEAFF,TGCAGTGCTAGAGAACTAAGGGGCACTGAAGCTTTCTTT,.,.,13,TRBV20-1,TRBJ1-1
CASSLSLSESEQFF,TGTGCCAGCAGTTTAAGCTTATCAGAGTCTGAGCAGTTCTTC,.,few,14,TRBV12-3/TRBV12-4,TRBJ2-1
CASSLRIQRATDTQYF,TGTGCCAGCAGCTTAAGGATCCAGCGGGCCACAGATACGCAGTATTTT,.,.,16,TRBV7-2,TRBJ2-3
CASSQAGGLGSYEQYF,TGCGCCAGCAGCCAAGCCGGGGGGCTCGGCTCCTACGAGCAGTACTTC,.,few,16,TRBV4-3,TRBJ2-7
CASSRDFGKGEAFF,TGTGCCAGCAGCCGAGACTTTGGGAAGGGTGAAGCTTTCTTT,.,.,14,TRBV9,TRBJ1-1